These 16 T cell receptor beta chains originate from one sample sequenced in a study of blood T cell repertoires in COVID-19. TCRdb keeps only in-frame clones here, not all; method: immunoSEQ multiplex PCR. Among about 390,000 clones, about 89% were seen once, and the ten largest hold about 2%. What was sequenced was peripheral blood. The receptors here all came from a woman in her fifties or sixties with COVID-19, enrolled during active disease.

The rearrangement links TRBV2 to TRBJ2-7; the D gene is possibly TRBD2 (5 bases). Trimming left V 1 base short and J 2 bases short, with 12 bases between. The germline V gene encodes CDR1 SNHLY and CDR2 FYNNEI. The length of the CDR3 is 15 residues. The CDR3 here is CASSEGRQHPYEQYF. The CDR3 DNA follows: TGTGCCAGCAGTGAAGGGAGGCAGCATCCCTACGAGCAGTACTTC.

The V gene is TRBV11-1, the J gene TRBJ2-1; the D is unclear. Germline CDR1 is SGHAT and CDR2 is FQDESV (reference sequence). This CDR3 contains 15 residues. Trimming pared 4 bases from V and 0 bases from J, leaving 10 bases between. The DNA of the CDR3 is TGTGCCAGCAGCTCCAGTACCAGCTCCTACAATGAGCAGTTCTTC. This gives the protein CASSSSTSSYNEQFF.

J is TRBJ1-4 and V is TRBV15, with D unresolved. Germline CDR1 is LNHNV and CDR2 is YYDKDF (reference sequence). The CDR3 is 16 residues long. V was trimmed by 1 base and J by 5 bases, leaving 14 bases between them. In DNA, the CDR3 is TGTGCCACCAGCAGAGGGGCCGGCGCCCGGAATGAAAAACTGTTTTTT. Its translation: CATSRGAGARNEKLFF.

The CDR3 bases are TGTGCCAGCAGCTCGGACAGCGACTTGGAGACCCAGTACTTC. Protein product: CASSSDSDLETQYF. This chain links TRBV7-9 with TRBJ2-5, with D possibly being TRBD1 (6 bases). Germline V lookup: CDR1 SEHNR, CDR2 FQNEAQ (reference sequence). V was pared by 4 bases and J by 5 bases, with 14 bases between. This CDR3 has 14 residues.

V and J are TRBV7-8 and TRBJ1-4, with 7 bases aligning to TRBD1. Germline V lookup: CDR1 SGHVS, CDR2 FQNEAQ. Trimming removed 4 bases from V and 6 bases from J; junction bases left unmatched: 11. The CDR3 sequence is 16 residues long. CDR3 residues: CASSSRPGQRYEKLFF. The CDR3 coding sequence is TGTGCCAGCAGCTCGAGGCCGGGACAGCGATATGAAAAACTGTTTTTT.

The V gene is TRBV6-5, the J gene TRBJ2-5; 7 nucleotides line up with TRBD1. CDR1 and CDR2 from the germline V gene are MNHEY and SVGAGI. Unmatched junction bases numbered 12, after V lost 6 bases and J lost 5 bases. The CDR3 sequence is 15 residues long. CDR3 residues: CASSLDRADTETQYF. The CDR3 coding sequence is TGTGCCAGCAGCCTCGACAGGGCGGATACGGAGACCCAGTACTTC.

The CDR3 sequence is CATSRDRGAANEKLFF. CDR3 nucleotide sequence: TGTGCCACCAGCAGGGACAGGGGTGCGGCTAATGAAAAACTGTTTTTT. This sequence joins TRBV15 and TRBJ1-4, with 9 bases fitting TRBD1. Germline V gene lookup returns CDR1 LNHNV and CDR2 YYDKDF (reference sequence). The CDR3 runs to 16 residues. Trimming took 3 bases from V and 3 from J; bases not matched to a gene: 5. The full variable domain, in which reference TRBV15 and TRBJ1-4 provide the parts outside the CDR3, is DAMVIQNPRYQVTQFGKPVTLSCSQTLNHNVMYWYQQKSSQAPKLLFHYYDKDFNNEADTPDNFQSRRPNTSFCFLDIRSPGLGDTAMYLCATSRDRGAANEKLFFGSGTQLSVL.

This sequence joins TRBV7-2 and TRBJ2-2; 7 positions agree with TRBD2. Germline CDR1 reads SGHTA; CDR2 reads FQGNSA. V shed 1 base and J 6 bases; nucleotides not matched to a gene: 14. This CDR3 spans 18 amino acids. CDR3 in DNA: TGTGCCAGCAGCTTAGTGCCCTCCGGGGGAGGGAAGGCCGGGGAGCTGTTTTTT. As protein: CASSLVPSGGGKAGELFF.

The chain recombines TRBV7-9 with TRBJ2-6; TRBD1 aligns across 12 bases. After removal of 5 bases from V and 2 bases from J, the junction contained 4 bases not matched to a gene. Germline lookup yields CDR1 SEHNR and CDR2 FQNEAQ (reference sequence). The CDR3 extends over 17 amino acids. The CDR3 is CASSPGQGAPGANVLTF. Written as DNA, the CDR3 is TGTGCCAGCAGCCCGGGACAGGGGGCCCCTGGGGCCAACGTCCTGACTTTC.

J is TRBJ1-5 and V is TRBV19; 7 bases align to TRBD1. Germline loops: CDR1 LNHDA, CDR2 SQIVND (reference sequence). The trim removed 4 bases at V and 0 bases at J, leaving 12 bases unmatched. The CDR3 sequence is 18 residues long. CDR3 in amino acids: CASSTSRTGRFSNQPQHF. As DNA, the CDR3 is TGTGCCAGTAGTACCAGTCGGACAGGACGGTTTAGCAATCAGCCCCAGCATTTT.

This chain joins TRBV6-5 and TRBJ1-1; 7 bases match TRBD1. Germline values: CDR1 MNHEY, CDR2 SVGAGI. The CDR3 spans 13 residues. The CDR3 sequence is CVHRTGVNTEAFF. As DNA, the CDR3 is TGTGTCCACAGGACAGGAGTGAACACTGAAGCTTTCTTT.

The V gene is TRBV15, the J gene TRBJ2-3; D not certain. Germline V gene lookup returns CDR1 LNHNV and CDR2 YYDKDF (reference sequence). There are 16 residues in the CDR3. Between the trimmed V and J ends, which lost 0 bases and 1 base, there was a span of 11 bases. In DNA, the CDR3 is TGTGCCACCAGCAGAGATAAGGCCCGGGGCACAGATACGCAGTATTTT. It codes for CATSRDKARGTDTQYF.

The chain uses TRBV6-4 and TRBJ1-2, with 9 bases that match TRBD1. This CDR3 comprises 14 residues. The germline V gene has CDR1 MRHNA and CDR2 SNTAGT. Unmatched junction bases numbered 4, after V lost 6 bases and J lost 2 bases. For the CDR3, the DNA is TGTGCCAGCAGCTTCGGGACAGGGAACTATGGCTACACCTTC. Translated, it gives CASSFGTGNYGYTF.

The chain combines TRBV29-1 with TRBJ2-2, with D unclear. Trimming pared 5 bases from V and 6 bases from J, leaving 13 bases between. CDR3 length: 13 amino acids. Per the germline V gene, CDR1 is SQVTM and CDR2 is ANQGSEA. CDR3 DNA: TGCAGCGTTCCCGCGTATCAATCCGGGGAGCTGTTTTTT. Protein sequence: CSVPAYQSGELFF.

V usage is TRBV5-1 and J usage is TRBJ2-2, with TRBD1 as a possible D gene (5 bases). There are 18 residues in the CDR3. The V end lost 0 bases, the J end lost 5 bases, and 20 bases lay between the germline ends. Germline CDR1 SGHRS, CDR2 YFSETQ. CDR3 in DNA: TGCGCCAGCAGCTTGGCGGTCAAGGGGCCGTTCGGGACCGGGGAGCTGTTTTTT. Protein: CASSLAVKGPFGTGELFF.

The rearrangement uses TRBV7-6 and TRBJ1-2; D may be TRBD1 (6 bases). Per germline, CDR1 SGHVS and CDR2 FNYEAQ. The V and J ends lost 5 bases and 2 bases respectively, with 21 bases between them. This CDR3 comprises 17 residues. The CDR3 here is CASSALPGGAVNYGYTF. CDR3 nucleotide sequence: TGTGCCAGCAGCGCACTCCCCGGGGGGGCGGTCAACTATGGCTACACCTTC. Looking up the rest from reference TRBV7-6 and TRBJ1-2 gives the full variable domain: GAGVSQSPRYKVTKRGQDVALRCDPISGHVSLYWYRQALGQGPEFLTYFNYEAQQDKSGLPNDRFSAERPEGSISTLTIQRTEQRDSAMYRCASSALPGGAVNYGYTFGSGTRLTVV.